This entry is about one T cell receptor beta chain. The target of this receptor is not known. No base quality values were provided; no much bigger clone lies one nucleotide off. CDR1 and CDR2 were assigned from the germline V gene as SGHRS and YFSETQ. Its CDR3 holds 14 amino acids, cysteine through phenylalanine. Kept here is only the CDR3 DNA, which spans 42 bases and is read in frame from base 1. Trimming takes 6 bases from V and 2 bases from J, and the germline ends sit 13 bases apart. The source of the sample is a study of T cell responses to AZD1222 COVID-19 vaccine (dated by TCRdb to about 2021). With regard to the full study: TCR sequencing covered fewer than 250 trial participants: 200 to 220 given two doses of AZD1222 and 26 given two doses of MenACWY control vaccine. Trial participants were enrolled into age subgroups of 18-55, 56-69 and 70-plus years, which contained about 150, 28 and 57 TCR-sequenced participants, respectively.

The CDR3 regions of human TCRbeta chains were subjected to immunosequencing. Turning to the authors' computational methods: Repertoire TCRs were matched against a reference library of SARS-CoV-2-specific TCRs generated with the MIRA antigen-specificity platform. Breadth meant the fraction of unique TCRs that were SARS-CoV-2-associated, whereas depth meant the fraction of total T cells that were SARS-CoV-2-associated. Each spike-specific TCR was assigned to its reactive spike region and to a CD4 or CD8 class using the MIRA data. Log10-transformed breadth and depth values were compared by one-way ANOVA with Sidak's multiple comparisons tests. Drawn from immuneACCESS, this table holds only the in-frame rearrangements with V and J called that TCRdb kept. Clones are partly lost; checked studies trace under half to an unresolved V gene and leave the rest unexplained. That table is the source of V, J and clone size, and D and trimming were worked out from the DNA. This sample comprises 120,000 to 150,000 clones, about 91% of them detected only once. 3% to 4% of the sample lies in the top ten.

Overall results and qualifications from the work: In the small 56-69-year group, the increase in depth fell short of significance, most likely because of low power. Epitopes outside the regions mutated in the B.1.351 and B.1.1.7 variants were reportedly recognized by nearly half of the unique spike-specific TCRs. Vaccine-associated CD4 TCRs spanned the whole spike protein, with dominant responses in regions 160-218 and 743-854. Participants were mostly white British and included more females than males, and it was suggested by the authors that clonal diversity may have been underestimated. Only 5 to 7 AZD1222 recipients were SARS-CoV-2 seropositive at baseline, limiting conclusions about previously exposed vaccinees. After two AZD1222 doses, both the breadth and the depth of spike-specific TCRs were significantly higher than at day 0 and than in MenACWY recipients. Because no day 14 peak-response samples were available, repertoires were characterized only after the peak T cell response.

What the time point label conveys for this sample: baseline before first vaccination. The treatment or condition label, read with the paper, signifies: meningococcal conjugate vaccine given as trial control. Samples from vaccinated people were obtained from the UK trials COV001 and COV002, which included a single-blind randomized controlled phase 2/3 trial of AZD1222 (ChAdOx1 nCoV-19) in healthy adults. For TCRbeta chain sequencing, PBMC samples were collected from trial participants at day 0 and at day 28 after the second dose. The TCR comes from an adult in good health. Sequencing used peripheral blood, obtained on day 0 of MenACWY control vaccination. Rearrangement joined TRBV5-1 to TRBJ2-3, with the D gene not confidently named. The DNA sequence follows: TGCGCCAGCAAGATTGAGGATTACACAGATACGCAGTATTTT. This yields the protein CASKIEDYTDTQYF.